The 7 T cell receptor beta chains in this list originate from one sample, sequenced in a study of T cell changes during pregnancy in multiple sclerosis. Clones were sequenced by immunoSEQ multiplex PCR, and TCRdb holds only the in-frame ones, with some missing. The sample includes about 32,000 clones, approximately 89% seen only once; the top ten take 5.1%. The sample in question was CD8+ T cells from peripheral blood mononuclear cells, obtained in the first trimester of pregnancy. The receptors were sampled from a female donor with multiple sclerosis, enrolled in a pregnancy study.

The chain recombines TRBV28 with TRBJ2-1, with TRBD2 identical over 9 bases. Trimming took 3 bases from V and 5 from J; bases not matched to a gene: 8. From germline, CDR1 is MDHEN and CDR2 SYDVKM. There are 16 residues in the CDR3. The CDR3 loop is CASSFLAGLNNNEQFF. As DNA, the CDR3 is TGTGCCAGCAGTTTCCTAGCGGGACTAAATAACAATGAGCAGTTCTTC.

This rearrangement joins TRBV4-3 to TRBJ1-3; TRBD1 might be the D (6 bases). Germline loops: CDR1 LGHNA, CDR2 YSLEER. The CDR3 loop spans 16 amino acids. Trimming removed 1 base from V and 2 bases from J, with 12 bases in between. The CDR3 DNA follows: TGCGCCAGCAGCCAAGGGCCGGGGGGCACTGGAAACACCATATATTTT. Its protein product is CASSQGPGGTGNTIYF.

The CDR3 reads CASSIDDVHYSNQPQHF. The CDR3 DNA reads TGTGCCAGTAGTATAGACGATGTCCACTATAGCAATCAGCCCCAGCATTTT. The rearrangement joins TRBV19 to TRBJ1-5; D not certain. CDR1 and CDR2 (germline): LNHDA, SQIVND (reference sequence). With 0 bases removed from V and 0 bases from J, the gap between germline ends came to 12 bases. This CDR3 is 17 amino acids long.

The chain recombines TRBV28 with TRBJ2-3; D is unresolved. Trimming took off 4 bases at V and 0 bases at J, with 11 bases between the two ends. Germline V gene lookup returns CDR1 MDHEN and CDR2 SYDVKM. The CDR3 consists of 15 residues. This CDR3 reads CASSYRGPSTDTQYF. The CDR3 bases are TGTGCCAGCAGTTATCGCGGCCCTAGCACAGATACGCAGTATTTT. Using reference TRBV28 and TRBJ2-3 for the parts outside the CDR3, the full variable domain is DVKVTQSSRYLVKRTGEKVFLECVQDMDHENMFWYRQDPGLGLRLIYFSYDVKMKEKGDIPEGYSVSREKKERFSLILESASTNQTSMYLCASSYRGPSTDTQYFGPGTRLTVL.

The chain has TRBV5-4 and TRBJ2-5; a weak D match, TRBD2 (6 bases). CDR1 SGHNT and CDR2 YYREEE come from the germline V gene (reference sequence). Trimming took off 4 bases at V and 5 bases at J, with 24 bases between the two ends. The CDR3 is 17 residues long. CDR3: CASSPEDGGVARETQYF. The CDR3 DNA sequence: TGTGCCAGCAGCCCGGAAGACGGGGGAGTAGCCCGGGAGACCCAGTACTTC.

This sequence joins TRBV10-2 and TRBJ2-5; the match to TRBD1 covers 7 bases. TRBJ2-7 explains the end of the DNA better; the J call may be wrong. The length of the CDR3 is 14 residues. The germline gives CDR1 WSHSY, CDR2 SAAADI. The CDR3 nucleotides read TGCGCCAGCAGTGATAGGGACAGCTCCTACGAGCAGTACTTC. It translates to CASSDRDSSYEQYF.

The CDR3 loop is CASSLITSNTEAFF. DNA of the CDR3: TGTGCCAGCAGCTTGATTACTTCTAACACTGAAGCTTTCTTT. The chain combines TRBV5-8 with TRBJ1-1; D is unresolved. The V end lost 1 base, the J end lost 2 bases, and 9 bases lay between the germline ends. Germline V gene lookup returns CDR1 SGHTS and CDR2 YDEGEE. CDR3 length: 14 residues.